This TCR beta chain is from a study of cytomegalovirus exposure and HLA in healthy donors. Study-level findings and limits: TCR association rates varied by HLA locus in a later analysis, with DRB1 highest and HLA-C lowest.

With 60 Vbeta and 13 Jbeta primers, the PCR was carried out. Method: immunoSEQ multiplex PCR; TCRdb's copy keeps in-frame clones and lacks some. The sample includes 57,000 or so clones, 75% to 85% of them seen just once. As concerns this clone: Its antigen is unidentified.

Germline V gene lookup returns CDR1 SQVTM and CDR2 ANQGSEA. CDR3 length: 12 amino acids. V lost 4 bases and J 3 bases, leaving 10 bases between the germline ends. The donors (healthy individuals) were bone marrow donors. What was sequenced was PBMCs. The origin of this receptor is a man between 45 and 60 years old in good health and CMV-seropositive. V is TRBV29-1 and J is TRBJ2-7; D may be TRBD1 (6 bases). The CDR3 DNA follows: TGCAGCGTTGGGCAGGGGTTCTACGAGCAGTACTTC. Its protein is CSVGQGFYEQYF.